The 5 T cell receptor beta chains listed next were all sequenced from one sample in a study of CD8 T cells in ankylosing spondylitis. From the 5' RACE reads, TCRdb called clonotypes with MiXCR, one entry per CDR3 protein. The table shows tens of thousands of distinct CDR3 sequences, with approximately 5.7% occurring only once. Sequenced sample: synovial fluid, either unsorted or a sorted T cell fraction (not recorded which). These receptors were collected from a male donor with ankylosing spondylitis.

This clonotype is labeled as medium-sized. This chain uses TRBV28 with TRBJ2-7, with 8 bases identical to TRBD2. Looked up from germline, CDR1 is MDHEN and CDR2 is SYDVKM. Trimming at V came to 7 bases and at J to 3 bases, leaving 17 bases not matched to a gene. CDR3 length equals 17 residues. The CDR3 loop is CASNPRPSGSFDYEQYF. The CDR3 nucleotides are TGTGCCAGCAACCCCAGACCAAGCGGGAGTTTTGACTACGAGCAGTACTTC.

This clonotype was observed at least ten times. In DNA form, the CDR3 reads TGCAGCGAGGCGGCTAGATCCCCTAGAGAGCAGTACTTC. Its translation is CSEAARSPREQYF. This chain connects TRBV20-1 to TRBJ2-7; D is uncertain. The CDR3 sequence is 13 residues long. Germline V CDR1 and CDR2: DFQATT, SNEGSKA (reference sequence).

This clonotype was counted between two and nine times. CDR3 residues: CSASDSGTTQETQYF. In DNA, the CDR3 is TGCAGTGCTAGTGATAGCGGGACCACTCAAGAGACCCAGTACTTC. The V and J genes are TRBV20-1 and TRBJ2-5, with 8 positions matching TRBD2. The CDR3 contains 15 residues. Trimming removed 3 bases from V and 2 bases from J; junction bases left unmatched: 8. The V gene's germline CDR1 is DFQATT and CDR2 SNEGSKA (reference sequence).

Comment on this clonotype: This may be a read error: a much more frequent sequence differs by one nucleotide. This chain links TRBV7-2 with TRBJ1-4; D unresolved. V shed 1 base and J shed 15 bases, with 15 bases lying between them. Germline CDR1 and CDR2: SGHTA and FQGNSA. The CDR3 contains 13 residues. The CDR3 reads CASSLVREGPVFF. CDR3 sequence (DNA): TGTGCCAGCAGCTTAGTGCGGGAGGGCCCGGTGTTTTTT.

About this clonotype: One end of the junction does not line up with germline, which may come from a read error. This chain links TRBV20-1 with TRBJ1-5; 9 positions agree with TRBD1. The CDR3 length is 15 residues. Germline CDR1 is DFQATT and CDR2 is SNEGSKA (reference sequence). The CDR3 sequence: CCARAQGQGYQPQHF. As DNA, the CDR3 is TGCTGTGCCCGGGCCCAGGGACAGGGCTATCAGCCCCAGCATTTT.